One sample yielded the 16 T cell receptor beta chains listed below, sequenced in a study of blood T cell repertoires in COVID-19. The data were produced by immunoSEQ multiplex PCR, yet TCRdb's version contains in-frame clones alone and is incomplete. The table records some 80,000 clones, around 86% of them present only once. Sequencing was done on a sample of peripheral blood. These receptors all come from a man over 45 with active or convalescent COVID-19.

The V gene is TRBV5-1, the J gene TRBJ2-2; D perhaps matches TRBD2 (6 bases). Between the trimmed V and J ends, which lost 5 bases and 0 bases, there was a span of 11 bases. CDR1 and CDR2 (germline): SGHRS, YFSETQ. The CDR3 has 15 amino acids. As DNA, the CDR3 is TGCGCCAGCAGGACCGGGGAGGCGAACACCGGGGAGCTGTTTTTT. Amino acids: CASRTGEANTGELFF.

The gene calls are TRBV5-6 and TRBJ2-3; D not certain. V lost 2 bases, J lost 0 bases, and 7 bases lay in between. CDR1 SGHDT and CDR2 YYEEEE come from the germline V gene. The CDR3 extends over 14 amino acids. This CDR3 reads CASSFSTSTDTQYF. The CDR3 region has the DNA TGTGCCAGCAGCTTTTCGACTAGCACAGATACGCAGTATTTT.

The V and J genes are TRBV11-2 and TRBJ1-4; D is ambiguous. Germline V gene data show CDR1 as SGHAT and CDR2 as FQNNGV. Trimming cost V 4 bases and J 8 bases, with 8 bases left between them. This CDR3 comprises 12 residues. In DNA, the CDR3 is TGTGCCAGCAGCTCACAATCCGAAAAACTGTTTTTT. Translated: CASSSQSEKLFF.

This chain connects TRBV6-5 to TRBJ2-3; D is unresolved. Germline loops: CDR1 MNHEY, CDR2 SVGAGI. This CDR3 has 15 amino acids. Trimming cost V 6 bases and J 1 base, with 14 bases left between them. CDR3 nucleotide sequence: TGTGCCAGCAGCCTAGTGGATGGTGGCACAGATACGCAGTATTTT. This codes for CASSLVDGGTDTQYF.

The chain uses TRBV6-5 and TRBJ2-7, with 11 bases that match TRBD2. Germline CDR1 MNHEY, CDR2 SVGAGI. The CDR3 contains 13 residues. V shed 7 bases, J shed 3 bases, and the junction held 2 bases outside the gene matches. CDR3 bases: TGTGCCAGCAAACTAGCGGGGGACTACGAGCAGTACGTC. Its protein is CASKLAGDYEQYV.

This clone occurred once. The rearrangement links TRBV10-1 to TRBJ2-3; 8 nucleotides agree with TRBD2. V was clipped by 6 bases and J by 2 bases; unmatched bases: 13. Per the germline V gene, CDR1 is WNHNN and CDR2 is SYGVQD (reference sequence). The CDR3 runs to 17 residues. The CDR3 region is CASSTIAGNLPTDTQYF. The CDR3 coding sequence is TGCGCCAGCAGCACTATAGCGGGGAACCTACCCACAGATACGCAGTATTTT.

J is TRBJ1-3 and V is TRBV19; 10 nucleotides match TRBD1. CDR3 length equals 16 residues. The V segment lost 5 bases and the J segment 3 bases; nucleotides outside the gene matches: 7. The germline V gene encodes CDR1 LNHDA and CDR2 SQIVND (reference sequence). The CDR3 coding sequence is TGTGCCAGTAGTCCTCGGACAGGGGGAGATGGAAACACCATATATTTT. This translates into CASSPRTGGDGNTIYF.

The CDR3 sequence is CAISEPGTTGELFF. Written as DNA, the CDR3 is TGTGCCATCAGTGAGCCAGGGACAACCGGGGAGCTGTTTTTT. V is TRBV10-3 and J is TRBJ2-2; a weak D match, TRBD1 (6 bases). CDR1 and CDR2 (germline): ENHRY, SYGVKD. The CDR3 length is 14 residues. V was shortened by 2 bases and J by 5 bases, with 9 bases between the two germline ends.

This sequence joins TRBV7-2 and TRBJ1-2; a possible D gene is TRBD1 (5 bases). Germline V CDR1 and CDR2: SGHTA, FQGNSA. The CDR3 is made up of 15 amino acids. V shed 5 bases and J shed 7 bases, with 20 bases lying between them. The CDR3 spells CASSQRGGRDSGYTF. CDR3 DNA: TGTGCCAGCAGCCAGCGGGGGGGTAGGGACTCTGGCTACACCTTC.

Ten or more counts support this clone. The chain is built from TRBV11-2 and TRBJ1-6; D call uncertain. V was shortened by 1 base and J by 6 bases, with 10 bases between the two germline ends. The germline V gene encodes CDR1 SGHAT and CDR2 FQNNGV. The CDR3 contains 15 residues. Written as DNA, the CDR3 is TGTGCCAGCAGCTTAGTACCCCTGGCTAATTCACCCCTCCACTTT. This translates into CASSLVPLANSPLHF.

J is TRBJ2-5 and V is TRBV19; the match to TRBD1 covers 10 bases. Germline CDR1 is LNHDA and CDR2 is SQIVND (reference sequence). This CDR3 spans 16 amino acids. V gave up 4 bases and J gave up 5 bases; unmatched junction bases: 10. The CDR3 DNA is TGTGCCAGTAGTAGGATCCGGGACAGGGGAGGGGAGACCCAGTACTTC. Residues: CASSRIRDRGGETQYF.

V and J are TRBV2 and TRBJ2-5, with 13 bases lining up with TRBD2. Germline CDR1 reads SNHLY; CDR2 reads FYNNEI. The CDR3 runs 15 residues. After removal of 7 bases from V and 6 bases from J, the junction contained 8 bases not matched to a gene. The CDR3 nucleotides read TGTGCCAGCACTCGGACTAGCGGGGGAGTAAAGACCCAGTACTTC. It is translated as CASTRTSGGVKTQYF.

This clone showed up just a few times. The chain combines TRBV7-2 with TRBJ1-6, with D maybe TRBD1 (5 bases). CDR1 and CDR2 from the germline V gene are SGHTA and FQGNSA. V lost 7 bases to trimming and J lost 0 bases, with 22 bases between them. This CDR3 comprises 19 residues. CDR3 bases: TGTGCCAGCAACTTTCGGCCCCAAAACAGGTTCTCCTATAATTCACCCCTCCACTTT. Amino acids: CASNFRPQNRFSYNSPLHF. The complete variable domain, with remaining parts taken from reference TRBV7-2 and TRBJ1-6, reads GAGVSQSPSNKVTEKGKDVELRCDPISGHTALYWYRQSLGQGLEFLIYFQGNSAPDKSGLPSDRFSAERTGGSVSTLTIQRTQQEDSAVYLCASNFRPQNRFSYNSPLHFGNGTRLTVT.

This clone was seen a single time. The chain recombines TRBV29-1 with TRBJ2-7; 7 bases align to TRBD1. Germline V gene lookup returns CDR1 SQVTM and CDR2 ANQGSEA. The trim removed 5 bases at V and 2 bases at J, leaving 6 bases unmatched. This CDR3 contains 13 residues. The DNA of the CDR3 is TGCAGCGTTCTGACAGGGTGGGCCTACGAGCAGTACTTC. This translates into CSVLTGWAYEQYF.

V gene TRBV28 combines with J gene TRBJ1-4; D remains ambiguous. The CDR3 sequence is 14 residues long. Germline values: CDR1 MDHEN, CDR2 SYDVKM. Trimming stripped 5 bases from V and 6 bases from J, with 13 bases between. CDR3 region: CASSQEVSDEKLFF. The DNA for the CDR3 is TGTGCCAGCAGTCAGGAGGTCTCGGATGAAAAACTGTTTTTT.

The V call is TRBV28, the J call TRBJ2-1; D ambiguous. Germline V lookup: CDR1 MDHEN, CDR2 SYDVKM. With 5 bases removed from V and 10 bases from J, the gap between germline ends came to 9 bases. The CDR3 sequence is 11 residues long. The DNA of the CDR3 is TGTGCCAGCAGTCGTCAGGTAGAGCAGTTCTTC. Protein product: CASSRQVEQFF.